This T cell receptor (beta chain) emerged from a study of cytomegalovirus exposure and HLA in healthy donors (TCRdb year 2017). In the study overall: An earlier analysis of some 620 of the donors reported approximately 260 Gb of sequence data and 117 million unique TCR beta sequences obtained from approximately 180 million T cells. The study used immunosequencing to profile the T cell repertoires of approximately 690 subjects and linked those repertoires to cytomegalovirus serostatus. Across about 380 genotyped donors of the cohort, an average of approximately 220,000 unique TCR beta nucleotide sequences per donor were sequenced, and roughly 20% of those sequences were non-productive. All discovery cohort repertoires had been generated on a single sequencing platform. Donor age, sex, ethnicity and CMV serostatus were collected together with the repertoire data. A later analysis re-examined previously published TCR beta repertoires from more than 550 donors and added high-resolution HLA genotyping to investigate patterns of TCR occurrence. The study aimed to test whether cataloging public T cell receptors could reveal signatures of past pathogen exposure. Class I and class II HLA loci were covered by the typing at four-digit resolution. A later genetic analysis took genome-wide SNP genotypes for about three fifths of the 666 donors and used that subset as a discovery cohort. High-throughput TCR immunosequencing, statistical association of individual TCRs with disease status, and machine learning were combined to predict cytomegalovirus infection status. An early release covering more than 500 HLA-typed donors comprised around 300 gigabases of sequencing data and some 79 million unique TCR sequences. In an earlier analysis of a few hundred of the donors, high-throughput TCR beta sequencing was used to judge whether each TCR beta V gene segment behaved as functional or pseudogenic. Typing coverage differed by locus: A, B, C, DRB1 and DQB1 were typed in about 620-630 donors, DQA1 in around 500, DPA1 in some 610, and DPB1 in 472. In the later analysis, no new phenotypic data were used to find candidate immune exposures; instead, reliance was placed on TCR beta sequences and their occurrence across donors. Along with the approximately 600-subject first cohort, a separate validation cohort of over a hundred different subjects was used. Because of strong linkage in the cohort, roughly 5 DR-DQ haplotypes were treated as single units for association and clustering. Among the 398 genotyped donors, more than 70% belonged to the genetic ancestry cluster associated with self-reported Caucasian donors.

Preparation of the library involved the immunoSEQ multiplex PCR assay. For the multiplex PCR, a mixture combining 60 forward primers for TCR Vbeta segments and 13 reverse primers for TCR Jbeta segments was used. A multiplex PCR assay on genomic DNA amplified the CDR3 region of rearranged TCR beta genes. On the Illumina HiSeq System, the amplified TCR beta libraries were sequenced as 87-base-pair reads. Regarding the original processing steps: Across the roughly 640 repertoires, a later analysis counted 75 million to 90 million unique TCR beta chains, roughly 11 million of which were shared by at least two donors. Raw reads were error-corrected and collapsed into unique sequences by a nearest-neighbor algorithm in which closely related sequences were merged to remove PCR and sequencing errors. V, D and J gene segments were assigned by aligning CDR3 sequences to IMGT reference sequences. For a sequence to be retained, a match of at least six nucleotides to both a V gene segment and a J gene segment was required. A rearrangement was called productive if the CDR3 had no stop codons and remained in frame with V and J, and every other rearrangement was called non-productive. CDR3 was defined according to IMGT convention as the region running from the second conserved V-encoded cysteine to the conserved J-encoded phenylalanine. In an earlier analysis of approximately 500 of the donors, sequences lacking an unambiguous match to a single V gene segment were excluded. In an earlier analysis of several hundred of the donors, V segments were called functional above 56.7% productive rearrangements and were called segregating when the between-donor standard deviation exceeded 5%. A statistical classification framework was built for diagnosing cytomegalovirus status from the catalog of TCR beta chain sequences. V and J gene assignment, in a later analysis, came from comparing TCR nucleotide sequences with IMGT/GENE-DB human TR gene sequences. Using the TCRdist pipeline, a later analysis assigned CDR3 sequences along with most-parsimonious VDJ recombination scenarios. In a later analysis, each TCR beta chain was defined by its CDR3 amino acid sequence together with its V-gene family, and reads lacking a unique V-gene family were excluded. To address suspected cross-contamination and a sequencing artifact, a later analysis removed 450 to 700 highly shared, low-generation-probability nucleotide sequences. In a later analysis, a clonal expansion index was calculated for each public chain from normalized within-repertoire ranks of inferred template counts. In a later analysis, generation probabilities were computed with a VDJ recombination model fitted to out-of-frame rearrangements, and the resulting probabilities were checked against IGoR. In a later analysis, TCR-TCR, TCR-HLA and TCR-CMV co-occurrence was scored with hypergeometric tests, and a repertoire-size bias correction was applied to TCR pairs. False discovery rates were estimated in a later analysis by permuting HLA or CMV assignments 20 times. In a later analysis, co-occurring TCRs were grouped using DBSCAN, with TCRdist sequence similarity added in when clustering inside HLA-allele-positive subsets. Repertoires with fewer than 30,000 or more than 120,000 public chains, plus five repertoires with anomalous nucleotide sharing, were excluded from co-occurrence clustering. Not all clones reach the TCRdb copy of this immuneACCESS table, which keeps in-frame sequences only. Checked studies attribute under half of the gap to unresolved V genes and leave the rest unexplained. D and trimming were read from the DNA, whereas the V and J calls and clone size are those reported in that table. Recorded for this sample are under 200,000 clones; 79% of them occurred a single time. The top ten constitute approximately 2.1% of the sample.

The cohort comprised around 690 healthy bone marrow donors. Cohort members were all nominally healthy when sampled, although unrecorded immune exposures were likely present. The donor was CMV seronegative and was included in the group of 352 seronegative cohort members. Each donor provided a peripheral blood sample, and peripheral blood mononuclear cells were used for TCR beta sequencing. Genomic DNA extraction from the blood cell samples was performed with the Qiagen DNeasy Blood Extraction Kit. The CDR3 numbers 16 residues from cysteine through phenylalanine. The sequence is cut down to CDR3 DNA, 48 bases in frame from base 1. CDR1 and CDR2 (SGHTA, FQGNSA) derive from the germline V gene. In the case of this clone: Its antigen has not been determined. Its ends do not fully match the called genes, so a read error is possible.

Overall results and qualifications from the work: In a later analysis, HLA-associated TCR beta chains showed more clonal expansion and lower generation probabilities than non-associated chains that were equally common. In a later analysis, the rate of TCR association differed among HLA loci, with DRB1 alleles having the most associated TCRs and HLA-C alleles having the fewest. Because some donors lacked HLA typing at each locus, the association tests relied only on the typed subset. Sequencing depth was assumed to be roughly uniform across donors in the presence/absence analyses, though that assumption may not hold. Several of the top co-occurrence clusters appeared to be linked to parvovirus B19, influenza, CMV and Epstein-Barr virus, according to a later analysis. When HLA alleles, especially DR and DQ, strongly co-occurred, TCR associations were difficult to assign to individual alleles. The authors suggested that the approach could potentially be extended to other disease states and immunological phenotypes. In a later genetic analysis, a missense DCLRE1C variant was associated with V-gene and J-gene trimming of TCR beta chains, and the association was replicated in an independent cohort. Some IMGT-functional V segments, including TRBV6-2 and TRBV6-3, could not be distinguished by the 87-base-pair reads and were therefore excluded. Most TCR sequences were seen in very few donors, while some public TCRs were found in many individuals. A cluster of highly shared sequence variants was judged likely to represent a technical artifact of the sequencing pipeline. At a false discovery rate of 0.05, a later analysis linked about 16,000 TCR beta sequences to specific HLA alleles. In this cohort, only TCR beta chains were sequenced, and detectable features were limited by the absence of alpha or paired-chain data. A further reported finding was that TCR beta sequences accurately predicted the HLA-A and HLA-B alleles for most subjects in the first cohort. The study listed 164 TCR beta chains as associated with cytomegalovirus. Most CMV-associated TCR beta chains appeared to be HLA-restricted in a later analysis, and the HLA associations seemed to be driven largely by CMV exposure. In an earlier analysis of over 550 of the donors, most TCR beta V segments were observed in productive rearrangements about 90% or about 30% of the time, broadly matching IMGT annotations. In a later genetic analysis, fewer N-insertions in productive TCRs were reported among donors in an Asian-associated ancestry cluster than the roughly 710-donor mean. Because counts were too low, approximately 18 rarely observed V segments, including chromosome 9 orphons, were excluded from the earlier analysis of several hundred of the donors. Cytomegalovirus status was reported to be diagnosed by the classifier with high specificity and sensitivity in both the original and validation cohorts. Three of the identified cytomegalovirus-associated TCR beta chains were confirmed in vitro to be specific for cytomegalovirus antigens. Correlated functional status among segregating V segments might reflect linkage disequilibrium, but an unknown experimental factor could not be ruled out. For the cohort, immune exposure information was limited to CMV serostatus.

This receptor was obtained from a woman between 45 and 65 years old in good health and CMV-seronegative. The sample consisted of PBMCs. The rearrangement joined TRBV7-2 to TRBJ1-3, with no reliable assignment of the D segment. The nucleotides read TGTGCCAGCAGCTTATTGGCCCTCTTCTCTGGAGACACCATATATTTT. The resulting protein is CASSLLALFSGDTIYF.